This TCR beta chain was documented in a study of cytomegalovirus exposure and HLA in healthy donors. General observations from the study: Some TCR beta chains (roughly 160 of them) were listed as cytomegalovirus-associated.

Per the germline V gene, CDR1 is LNHDA and CDR2 is SQIVND (reference sequence). V gave up 4 bases and J gave up 4 bases, with 16 bases separating them. The CDR3 runs 15 residues. Assay: immunoSEQ multiplex PCR; the TCRdb copy retains only in-frame clones and omits some. The sample yields about 190,000 clones, approximately 85% seen once. Concerning this clone itself: Its antigen is not known.

This TCR was sampled from a woman younger than 35 in good health and CMV-seronegative. The sample was PBMCs. V gene TRBV19 combines with J gene TRBJ1-1, with D possibly TRBD1 on 6 matching bases. The CDR3 nucleotides are TGTGCCAGTAGTAAAAACCCCATAGGGGGCACTGAAGCTTTCTTT. Encoded protein: CASSKNPIGGTEAFF.